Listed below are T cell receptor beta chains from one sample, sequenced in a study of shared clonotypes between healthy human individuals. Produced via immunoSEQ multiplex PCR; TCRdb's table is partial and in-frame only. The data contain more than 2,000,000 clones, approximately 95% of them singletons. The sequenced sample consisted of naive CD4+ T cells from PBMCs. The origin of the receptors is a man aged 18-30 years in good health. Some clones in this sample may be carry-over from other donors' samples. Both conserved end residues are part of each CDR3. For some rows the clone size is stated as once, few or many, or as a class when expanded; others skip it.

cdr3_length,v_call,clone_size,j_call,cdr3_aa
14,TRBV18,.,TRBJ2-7,CASSGTGDNDEQYF
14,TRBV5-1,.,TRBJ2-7,CASSHGQGLYEQYF
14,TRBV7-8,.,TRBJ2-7,CASSLVPRAAEQYF
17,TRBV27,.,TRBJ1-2,CASSLFATQLGNYGYTF
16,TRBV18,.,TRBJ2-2,CASSLGQHQNTGELFF
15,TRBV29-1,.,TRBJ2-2,CSVEPAGGPTGELFF
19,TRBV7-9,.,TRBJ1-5,CASSLGRDAGGYSNQPQHF
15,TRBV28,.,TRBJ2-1,CASSRSGYSYNEQFF
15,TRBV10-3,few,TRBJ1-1,CAISALRGVATEAFF
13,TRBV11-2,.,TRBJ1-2,CASSFVQNYGYTF
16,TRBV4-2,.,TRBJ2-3,CASSHGLAGESDTQYF
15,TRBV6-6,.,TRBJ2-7,CASSYASAGEYEQYF
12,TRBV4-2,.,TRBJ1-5,CASSQDGRPQHF
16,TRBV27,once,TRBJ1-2,CASSPGTSPTFYGYTF
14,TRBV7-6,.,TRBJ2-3,CASSLGWHTDTQYF
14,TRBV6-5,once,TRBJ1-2,CASSFGAGGGGYTF
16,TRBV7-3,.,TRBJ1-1,CASSEIGGPMNTEAFF
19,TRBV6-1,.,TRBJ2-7,CASSETRLAGRLSSYEQYF
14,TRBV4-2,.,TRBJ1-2,CASSWPAGPADYTF
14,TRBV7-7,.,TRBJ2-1,CASSLARGSNEQFF
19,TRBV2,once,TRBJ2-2,CASSDFFEEVVLNTGELFF
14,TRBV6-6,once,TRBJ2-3,CASSPPGGVDTQYF
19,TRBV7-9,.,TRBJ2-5,CASSPKKRFLAPPGETQYF
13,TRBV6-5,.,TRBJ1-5,CASSYAGEQPQHF
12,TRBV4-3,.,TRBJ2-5,CASSQGVGTQYF
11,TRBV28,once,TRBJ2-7,CASTRGYEQYF
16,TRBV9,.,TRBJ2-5,CASSVNSGRRQETQYF
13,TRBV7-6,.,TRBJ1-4,CASSAATNEKLFF
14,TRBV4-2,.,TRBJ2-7,CASSHGLAGDEQYF
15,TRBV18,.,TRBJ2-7,CASSPSGQGRYEQYF
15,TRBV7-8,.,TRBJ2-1,CASSLTSGAYNEQFF
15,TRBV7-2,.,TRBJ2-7,CASSLGGGISREQYF
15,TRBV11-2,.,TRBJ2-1,CASSPRLPHGDEQFF
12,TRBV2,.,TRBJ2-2,CASSGNTGELFF
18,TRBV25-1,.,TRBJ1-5,CASSDSDEEENSNQPQHF
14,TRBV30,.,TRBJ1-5,CAWRRQGGNQPQHF
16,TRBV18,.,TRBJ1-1,CASSPMGQGGGTEAFF
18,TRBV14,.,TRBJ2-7,CASSQFGLAAGQFSEQYF
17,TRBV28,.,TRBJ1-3,CASSQGGADPSGNTIYF
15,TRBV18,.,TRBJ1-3,CASSPSRDRGSTIYF
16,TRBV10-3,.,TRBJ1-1,CAISDSGAYMNTEAFF
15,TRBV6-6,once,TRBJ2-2,CASSPGTGFTGELFF
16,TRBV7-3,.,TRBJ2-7,CASSLLQGPTSSEQYF
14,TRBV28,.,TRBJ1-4,CASRSRGGREKLFF
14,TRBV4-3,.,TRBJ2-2,CASSQQTGVRELFF
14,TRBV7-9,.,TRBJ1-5,CASSFEGRNQPQHF
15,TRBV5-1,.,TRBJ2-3,CASSGSGRPFYTQYF
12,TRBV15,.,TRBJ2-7,CATSDRGYEQYF